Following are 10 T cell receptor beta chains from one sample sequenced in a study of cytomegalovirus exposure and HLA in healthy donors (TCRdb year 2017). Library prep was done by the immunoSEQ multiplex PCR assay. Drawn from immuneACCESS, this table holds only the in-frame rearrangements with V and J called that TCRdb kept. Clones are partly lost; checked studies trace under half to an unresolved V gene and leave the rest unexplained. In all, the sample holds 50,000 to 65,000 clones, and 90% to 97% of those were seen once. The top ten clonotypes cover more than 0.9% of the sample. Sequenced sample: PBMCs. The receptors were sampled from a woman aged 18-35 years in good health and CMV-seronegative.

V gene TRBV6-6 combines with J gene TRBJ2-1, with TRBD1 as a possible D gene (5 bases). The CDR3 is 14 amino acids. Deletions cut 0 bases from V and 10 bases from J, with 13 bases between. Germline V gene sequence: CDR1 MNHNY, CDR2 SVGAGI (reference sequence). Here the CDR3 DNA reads TGTGCCAGCAGTTACTCCCAGGGCCCCCAGGAGCAGTTCTTC. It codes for CASSYSQGPQEQFF.

This chain's CDR3 is CASSPYMTVNSGNTIYF. For the CDR3, the DNA is TGTGCCAGCTCACCCTACATGACAGTTAACTCTGGAAACACCATATATTTT. The chain links TRBV18 to TRBJ1-3; D is perhaps TRBD1 (5 bases). The CDR3 extends over 17 amino acids. Trimming removed 3 bases at V and 0 bases at J, with 15 bases between. The V gene's germline CDR1 is KGHSH and CDR2 LQKENI.

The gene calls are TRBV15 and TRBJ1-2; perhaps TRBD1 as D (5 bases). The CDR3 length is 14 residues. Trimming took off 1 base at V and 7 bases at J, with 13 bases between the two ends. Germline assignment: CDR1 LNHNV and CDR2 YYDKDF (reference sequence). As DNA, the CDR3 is TGTGCCACCAGCAGAGGTTCAGGGCTCGGTGGCTACACCTTC. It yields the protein CATSRGSGLGGYTF.

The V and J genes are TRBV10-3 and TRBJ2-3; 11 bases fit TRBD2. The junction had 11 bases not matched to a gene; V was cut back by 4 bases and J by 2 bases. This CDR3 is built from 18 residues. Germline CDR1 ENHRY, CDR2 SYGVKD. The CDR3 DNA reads TGTGCCATCAGTGGGGGGGGAACTAGCGGGGGCAACACAGATACGCAGTATTTT. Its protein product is CAISGGGTSGGNTDTQYF.

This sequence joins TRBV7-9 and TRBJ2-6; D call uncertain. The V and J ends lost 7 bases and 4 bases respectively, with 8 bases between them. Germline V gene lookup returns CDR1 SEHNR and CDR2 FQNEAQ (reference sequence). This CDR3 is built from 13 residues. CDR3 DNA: TGTGCCAGCACTCGGTCCGGGGCCAACGTCCTGACTTTC. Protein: CASTRSGANVLTF.

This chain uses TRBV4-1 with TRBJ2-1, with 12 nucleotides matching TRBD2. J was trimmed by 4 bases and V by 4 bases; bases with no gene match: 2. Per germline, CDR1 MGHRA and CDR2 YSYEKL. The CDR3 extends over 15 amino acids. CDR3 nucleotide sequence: TGCGCCAGCAGCCCCGGACTAGCGGGGTACAATGAGCAGTTCTTC. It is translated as CASSPGLAGYNEQFF.

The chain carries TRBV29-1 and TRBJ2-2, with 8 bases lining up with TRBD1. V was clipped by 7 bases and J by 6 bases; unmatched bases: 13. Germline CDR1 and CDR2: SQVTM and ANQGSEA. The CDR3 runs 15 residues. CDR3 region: CSASPGQGASGELFF. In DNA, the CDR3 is TGCAGCGCTTCACCCGGGCAGGGGGCTTCCGGGGAGCTGTTTTTT.

The CDR3 DNA is TGTGCCAGCAGCCCGGACAGGGGACTGTACCAAGAGACCCAGTACTTC. It is translated as CASSPDRGLYQETQYF. The chain couples TRBV7-2 to TRBJ2-5, with 9 positions matching TRBD1. This CDR3 is built from 16 residues. Trimming cost V 5 bases and J 0 bases; bases outside gene matches: 7. Germline CDR1 reads SGHTA; CDR2 reads FQGNSA.

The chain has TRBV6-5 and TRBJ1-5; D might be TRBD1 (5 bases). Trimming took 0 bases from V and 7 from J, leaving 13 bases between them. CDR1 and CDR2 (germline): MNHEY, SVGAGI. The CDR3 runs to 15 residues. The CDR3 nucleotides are TGTGCCAGCAGTTACTCCGGACCATGGGGCCAGCCCCAGCATTTT. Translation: CASSYSGPWGQPQHF.

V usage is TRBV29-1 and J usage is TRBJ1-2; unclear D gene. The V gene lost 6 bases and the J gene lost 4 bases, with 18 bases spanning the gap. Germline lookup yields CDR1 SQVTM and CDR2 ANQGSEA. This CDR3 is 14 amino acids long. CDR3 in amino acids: CSVRRPHPFYGYTF. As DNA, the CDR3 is TGCAGCGTGAGGCGCCCCCACCCTTTCTATGGCTACACCTTC. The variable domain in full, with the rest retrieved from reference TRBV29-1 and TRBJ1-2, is SAVISQKPSRDICQRGTSLTIQCQVDSQVTMMFWYRQQPGQSLTLIATANQGSEATYESGFVIDKFPISRPNLTFSTLTVSNMSPEDSSIYLCSVRRPHPFYGYTFGSGTRLTVV.